The TCR beta chain under discussion was sequenced for a study of blood T cell repertoires in COVID-19. Study details: COVID-19 samples collected from the United States, Italy and Spain covered acute and convalescent phases. PBMCs, B-cell-depleted T cells, or T cells were the source of the cDNA or gDNA that made up the material.

Study processing details: Amplification of reference gene primers provided the estimated nucleated cell counts. Data came from immunoSEQ multiplex PCR; TCRdb stores just in-frame clones and leaves some out. The DNA gave D and trimming, while V, J and clone size come from that table. The sample comprises under 200,000 clones, 65% to 85% of which are singletons, and roughly 9.2% rests with the top ten. The CDR3 covers 14 residues. In germline, CDR1 is MNHEY, CDR2 SMNVEV (reference sequence). The ends lost 5 bases at V and 5 bases at J; junction bases unmatched: 8. The chain uses TRBV27 and TRBJ1-1; 7 positions match TRBD1. Sequencing was carried out using peripheral blood. The origin of this receptor is a woman aged 80 or older with active or convalescent COVID-19. The CDR3 nucleotides are TGTGCCAGCAGTCGAGCGGGCAGGGGGACTGAAGCTTTCTTT. This gives the protein CASSRAGRGTEAFF.